The source of this T cell receptor (beta chain) is a study of blood T cell repertoires in COVID-19. Study context: The United States, Italy and Spain provided the acute and convalescent COVID-19 samples. The cDNA or gDNA used as material had been derived from T cells, B-cell-depleted T cells, or PBMCs.

V was cut by 5 bases and J by 5 bases, with 18 bases left in between. This CDR3 has 15 amino acids. Germline assignment: CDR1 SGHDN and CDR2 FVKESK. Authors' methods: Amplification of reference gene primers provided the estimated nucleated cell counts. Profiled with immunoSEQ multiplex PCR; TCRdb holds only in-frame clones, not every one. V, J and clone size were drawn from that table, and D and trimming were deduced from the DNA. The sample records 200,000 to 250,000 clones, approximately 84% being singletons. This TCR was sampled from a man in his fifties or sixties with acute or convalescent COVID-19. This rearrangement joins TRBV14 to TRBJ1-1; weak D call: TRBD1 (5 bases). The sample was peripheral blood. The CDR3 loop reads CASSAIGGLLTEAFF. The CDR3 DNA reads as TGTGCCAGCAGCGCTATCGGGGGACTTTTGACTGAAGCTTTCTTT.